Following are 19 T cell receptor beta chains from one sample sequenced in a study of cytomegalovirus exposure and HLA in healthy donors. It was with 60 Vbeta and 13 Jbeta primers that the PCR ran. The repertoire was sequenced with immunoSEQ multiplex PCR; TCRdb's copy has only in-frame clones and lacks some. The repertoire has about 140,000 clones, approximately 70% of them found once; the top ten carry over 13%. Sequencing was performed on PBMCs. These receptor sequences come from a human donor in good health.

V and J are TRBV29-1 and TRBJ2-3; 10 bases are shared with TRBD2. CDR1 is SQVTM and CDR2 is ANQGSEA in the germline V gene. V lost 8 bases, J lost 7 bases, and 15 bases stayed unmatched. The CDR3 length is 15 residues. CDR3 nucleotides: TGCAGCTCTTACGGAGGGACTAGCGCCATATATACGCAGTATTTT. Its protein is CSSYGGTSAIYTQYF.

CDR3 bases: TGCGCCAGCAGCCCAAGACAGGGGCCAACCTACGAGCAGTACTTC. Translated, it gives CASSPRQGPTYEQYF. V and J are TRBV5-1 and TRBJ2-7; 8 nucleotides line up with TRBD1. There are 15 residues in the CDR3. CDR1 is SGHRS, CDR2 YFSETQ, per germline. Trimming took 4 bases from V and 2 from J; bases not matched to a gene: 8.

The chain recombines TRBV28 with TRBJ1-2; 8 bases match TRBD1. Trimming at V came to 3 bases and at J to 4 bases, leaving 4 bases not matched to a gene. The CDR3 sequence is 14 residues long. Germline CDR1 and CDR2: MDHEN and SYDVKM. CDR3 coding DNA: TGTGCCAGCAGTTTCCAGGGGGCGTCCTATGGCTACACCTTC. It codes for CASSFQGASYGYTF.

The rearrangement uses TRBV21-1 and TRBJ2-6; the table assigns TRBD1, which was not confirmed against the DNA. TRBV21-1 is noted as a pseudogene. CDR3 length equals 17 residues. The CDR3 loop reads CASSLPDRVSGANVLTF. The CDR3 nucleotides are TGTGCCAGCAGCCTACCGGACAGGGTCTCTGGGGCCAACGTCCTGACTTTC.

V is TRBV2 and J is TRBJ2-1; 11 bases agree with TRBD2. V lost 6 bases and J lost 3; bases outside the gene matches: 1. The CDR3 has 14 amino acids. Germline V CDR1 and CDR2: SNHLY, FYNNEI. The CDR3 loop is CASRGTSGYNEQFF. The DNA for the CDR3 is TGTGCCAGCAGGGGGACTAGCGGCTACAATGAGCAGTTCTTC.

The sample holds a few counts of this clone. J is TRBJ1-3 and V is TRBV7-9; D call uncertain. Trimming shortened V by 2 bases and J by 2 bases, and 7 bases separated the two germline ends. Germline V gene data show CDR1 as SEHNR and CDR2 as FQNEAQ (reference sequence). This CDR3 comprises 14 residues. The CDR3 nucleotides read TGTGCCAGCAGCTTAAATCAGGCTGGAAACACCATATATTTT. Translation gives CASSLNQAGNTIYF.

This clone was counted a few times. The J gene is TRBJ2-5, the V gene TRBV4-2; tentative D call: TRBD2 (5 bases). The germline V and J ends were trimmed by 2 bases and 5 bases, with 15 bases remaining between them. Germline loops: CDR1 LGHNA, CDR2 YNFKEQ. This CDR3 comprises 15 residues. This chain's CDR3 is CASSQTKLDAETQYF. DNA of the CDR3: TGTGCCAGCAGCCAAACAAAACTAGACGCGGAGACCCAGTACTTC.

J is TRBJ2-3 and V is TRBV4-2; 13 nucleotides line up with TRBD2. The CDR3 contains 18 residues. Unmatched junction bases numbered 8, after V lost 0 bases and J lost 5 bases. CDR1 and CDR2 (germline): LGHNA, YNFKEQ. The CDR3, as DNA: TGTGCCAGCAGCCAAGAAGATGGGACTAGCGGGATGTTAGATACGCAGTATTTT. Translation gives CASSQEDGTSGMLDTQYF.

The chain combines TRBV2 with TRBJ2-1; D possibly corresponds to TRBD2 (6 bases). The germline V gene has CDR1 SNHLY and CDR2 FYNNEI. V was pared by 6 bases and J by 10 bases, with 16 bases between. The CDR3 covers 13 residues. This CDR3 is CASRRAGTPEQFF. CDR3 bases: TGTGCCAGCAGAAGGGCGGGGACCCCGGAGCAGTTCTTC.

The chain employs TRBV7-9 and TRBJ1-1; 11 positions match TRBD1. From germline, CDR1 is SEHNR and CDR2 FQNEAQ (reference sequence). Unmatched junction bases numbered 8, after V lost 1 base and J lost 13 bases. The CDR3 extends over 14 amino acids. The CDR3 here is CASSLGGADRGLFF. CDR3 in DNA: TGTGCCAGCAGCTTAGGGGGGGCGGACAGGGGGCTTTTCTTT.

This chain uses TRBV19 with TRBJ1-2; possibly TRBD1 for D (5 bases). Germline values: CDR1 LNHDA, CDR2 SQIVND (reference sequence). CDR3 length: 12 residues. The V gene lost 6 bases and the J gene lost 6 bases, with 11 bases spanning the gap. The CDR3 reads CASSVGLHGYTF. Written as DNA, the CDR3 is TGTGCCAGTAGCGTGGGGCTGCATGGCTACACCTTC.

This clone has only a few counts. The V call is TRBV5-4, the J call TRBJ2-7, with D possibly TRBD1 on 6 matching bases. Germline V lookup: CDR1 SGHNT, CDR2 YYREEE (reference sequence). The V and J ends lost 0 bases and 2 bases respectively, with 9 bases between them. This CDR3 is 14 amino acids long. CDR3 region: CASSLDRAAYEQYF. CDR3 sequence (DNA): TGTGCCAGCAGCTTGGACAGGGCGGCCTACGAGCAGTACTTC.

The chain has TRBV11-2 and TRBJ2-1, with a weak D call TRBD1 (6 bases). V was pared by 7 bases and J by 4 bases, with 11 bases between. This CDR3 contains 13 residues. CDR1 is SGHAT and CDR2 is FQNNGV in the germline V gene. CDR3 sequence: CASKTGPYNEQFF. CDR3 bases: TGTGCCAGCAAAACAGGGCCGTACAATGAGCAGTTCTTC.

This clone was observed a few times. The chain uses TRBV4-2 and TRBJ2-6; tentatively, D is TRBD1 (6 bases). CDR1 LGHNA and CDR2 YNFKEQ come from the germline V gene. The CDR3 covers 17 residues. V lost 0 bases to trimming and J lost 5 bases, with 14 bases between them. CDR3 sequence (DNA): TGTGCCAGCAGCCAAGATCTCAGAGGGACACGGGCCAACGTCCTGACTTTC. As protein: CASSQDLRGTRANVLTF.

This clone showed up just once. This sequence joins TRBV6-1 and TRBJ2-7; 7 bases line up with TRBD1. Germline-derived CDR1 and CDR2 are MNHNS and SASEGT. This CDR3 has 13 amino acids. V shed 7 bases and J 5 bases; nucleotides not matched to a gene: 8. CDR3 bases: TGTGCCAGCAATACAGGGGCAGGGGACGAGCAGTACTTC. It is translated as CASNTGAGDEQYF.

The chain employs TRBV19 and TRBJ1-5, with D possibly being TRBD1 (5 bases). Trimming left V 1 base short and J 5 bases short, with 21 bases between. Germline CDR1 is LNHDA and CDR2 is SQIVND (reference sequence). The CDR3 totals 18 residues. The CDR3 spells CASSIGVGGTLRDQPQHF. DNA of the CDR3: TGTGCCAGTAGTATAGGTGTCGGCGGGACCCTAAGAGATCAGCCCCAGCATTTT. Using reference TRBV19 and TRBJ1-5 for the parts outside the CDR3, the full variable domain is DGGITQSPKYLFRKEGQNVTLSCEQNLNHDAMYWYRQDPGQGLRLIYYSQIVNDFQKGDIAEGYSVSREKKESFPLTVTSAQKNPTAFYLCASSIGVGGTLRDQPQHFGDGTRLSIL.

This chain joins TRBV5-1 and TRBJ2-1; 11 bases align to TRBD2. V lost 2 bases, J lost 2 bases, and 3 bases stayed unmatched. This CDR3 has 16 residues. Germline CDR1 reads SGHRS; CDR2 reads YFSETQ. In nucleotides, the CDR3 is TGCGCCAGCAGCTTAAGACTAGCGGGAACCTACAATGAGCAGTTCTTC. Translation: CASSLRLAGTYNEQFF.

This rearrangement joins TRBV7-2 to TRBJ2-7; 7 bases match TRBD2. Germline trimming cut 2 bases from V and 2 bases from J; bases unmatched to any gene: 3. The CDR3 runs 14 residues. Germline V CDR1 and CDR2: SGHTA, FQGNSA. CDR3 in DNA: TGTGCCAGCAGCTTATCCGGGACTACCTACGAGCAGTACTTC. This gives the protein CASSLSGTTYEQYF.

The chain joins TRBV4-2 to TRBJ2-7; D ambiguous. The germline V gene encodes CDR1 LGHNA and CDR2 YNFKEQ. Trimming left V 0 bases short and J 4 bases short, with 7 bases between. The CDR3 consists of 13 residues. CDR3 protein: CASSQDARYEQYF. Here the CDR3 DNA reads TGTGCCAGCAGCCAAGATGCCAGATACGAGCAGTACTTC.